The 7 T cell receptor beta chains below were found in one sample sequenced in a study of radiation and T cells in renal cell carcinoma. TCRdb's table, derived via immunoSEQ multiplex PCR, lists solely in-frame clones and lacks some. The sample has about 150,000 clones, roughly 86% seen once; the top ten hold 13%. Time point in this sample: blood 2 weeks post-SBRT. Treatment denoted: 15 Gy SBRT to primary tumor, nephrectomy 4 weeks later. The starting material was blood, obtained from a patient whose treatment included radiotherapy and nephrectomy. These receptors originate from a woman aged 45-65 years with renal cell carcinoma.

The rearrangement joins TRBV7-6 to TRBJ1-1; no clear D. Trimming stripped 1 base from V and 1 base from J, with 10 bases between. The CDR3 length is 15 residues. The germline V gene has CDR1 SGHVS and CDR2 FNYEAQ. The CDR3 nucleotides read TGTGCCAGCAGCTTAGGGGAGGCCTCGAACACTGAAGCTTTCTTT. Its translation: CASSLGEASNTEAFF. Variable domain in full (rest from reference TRBV7-6 and TRBJ1-1): GAGVSQSPRYKVTKRGQDVALRCDPISGHVSLYWYRQALGQGPEFLTYFNYEAQQDKSGLPNDRFSAERPEGSISTLTIQRTEQRDSAMYRCASSLGEASNTEAFFGQGTRLTVV.

The gene calls are TRBV4-1 and TRBJ1-3; maybe TRBD1 (6 bases). CDR3 size: 14 residues. Germline assignment: CDR1 MGHRA and CDR2 YSYEKL. V lost 2 bases and J 6 bases, leaving 11 bases between the germline ends. In nucleotides, the CDR3 is TGCGCCAGCAGCCAATCGGACAGTATAAACACCATATATTTT. Its translation is CASSQSDSINTIYF.

The chain combines TRBV19 with TRBJ1-1, with 8 bases lining up with TRBD1. Germline V CDR1 and CDR2: LNHDA, SQIVND (reference sequence). V gave up 5 bases and J gave up 3 bases; unmatched junction bases: 2. The CDR3 totals 13 residues. CDR3 region: CASSETGDTEAFF. DNA for the CDR3: TGTGCCAGTAGTGAGACAGGGGACACTGAAGCTTTCTTT.

The chain has TRBV11-2 and TRBJ2-3; 9 nucleotides line up with TRBD1. V shed 5 bases, J shed 0 bases, and the junction held 6 bases outside the gene matches. This CDR3 comprises 16 residues. Germline V gene data show CDR1 as SGHAT and CDR2 as FQNNGV. The CDR3 region is CASSPDRGFSTDTQYF. In DNA, the CDR3 is TGTGCCAGCAGCCCGGACAGGGGATTTAGCACAGATACGCAGTATTTT.

V is TRBV21-1 and J is TRBJ2-3. TRBV21-1 is a pseudogene locus. This CDR3 spans 20 amino acids. CDR3 bases: TGTGCCAGCCTTTTACGACAGATCCTTACCACTAGACCCTCCACAGATACGCAGTATTTT. Its protein product is CASLLRQILTTRPSTDTQYF.

This chain connects TRBV19 to TRBJ2-7, with D perhaps matching TRBD1 or TRBD2 (5 bases each). The CDR3 runs 17 residues. The V end was cut by 5 bases, the J end by 6 bases, with 26 bases between. Germline-derived CDR1 and CDR2 are LNHDA and SQIVND (reference sequence). CDR3 protein: CASSSGFAGQTGAEQYF. The CDR3 DNA is TGTGCCAGTAGTTCAGGTTTTGCCGGACAAACCGGGGCCGAGCAGTACTTC.

The CDR3 protein is CASSPPVAGGSYEQYF. In DNA form, the CDR3 reads TGTGCCAGCAGTCCCCCCGTTGCGGGGGGGTCCTACGAGCAGTACTTC. The V and J genes are TRBV2 and TRBJ2-7; 9 nucleotides agree with TRBD2. Germline assignment: CDR1 SNHLY and CDR2 FYNNEI. The J segment lost 1 base and the V segment lost 5 bases, leaving 9 bases of the junction unmatched. This CDR3 region has 16 residues.